This is a list of T cell receptor beta chains from one sample in a study of control samples from healthy donors and cancer patients. TCRdb's table, derived via immunoSEQ multiplex PCR, lists solely in-frame clones and lacks some. Of approximately 76,000 clones listed, around 83% are singletons. The sequenced sample consisted of PBMCs. Receptors were obtained from a man between 60 and 70 years old with head and neck cancer. Both conserved end residues are part of each CDR3. D genes are given only for firm matches. Only some rows state a clone size, as once, few, many or a class for expanded clones.

j_gene,abundance,d_gene,v_gene,CDR3aa,CDR3nt
TRBJ2-6,few,TRBD1,TRBV28,CASSPGGAGANVLTF,TGTGCCAGCAGTCCAGGGGGCGCTGGGGCCAACGTCCTGACTTTC
TRBJ1-6,NA,TRBD1,TRBV28,CASSRTGENSPLHF,TGTGCCAGCAGCCGGACAGGAGAAAATTCACCCCTCCACTTT
TRBJ1-1,NA,NA,TRBV30,CAWSVSQGNTEAFF,TGTGCCTGGAGCGTCTCCCAGGGGAACACTGAAGCTTTCTTT
TRBJ2-2,NA,NA,TRBV5-6,CASSSGLRSETGELFF,TGTGCCAGCAGCTCGGGGCTCAGGAGCGAAACCGGGGAGCTGTTTTTT
TRBJ2-3,NA,NA,TRBV7-7,CASSPLPGLQADTQYF,TGTGCTAGCAGCCCTCTCCCGGGCCTACAGGCAGATACGCAGTATTTT
TRBJ1-5,NA,TRBD1,TRBV2,CASSERTGDQPQHF,TGTGCCAGCAGTGAAAGAACAGGGGATCAGCCCCAGCATTTT
TRBJ1-2,NA,TRBD1,TRBV2,CASNPQGAEYGYTF,TGTGCCAGCAACCCACAGGGGGCGGAGTATGGCTACACCTTC
TRBJ2-4,NA,TRBD1,TRBV20-1,CSALGQNIQYF,TGCAGTGCTCTGGGACAGAACATTCAGTACTTC
TRBJ1-1,NA,NA,TRBV10-3,CAISEAQGRGNTEAFF,TGTGCCATCAGTGAGGCGCAGGGTCGGGGGAACACTGAAGCTTTCTTT
TRBJ2-7,NA,TRBD1,TRBV7-9,CASSLSAGGSYEQYF,TGTGCCAGCAGCTTATCGGCAGGGGGTTCCTACGAGCAGTACTTC
TRBJ1-1,NA,NA,TRBV4-1,CASSQDRRLEAFF,TGCGCCAGCAGCCAAGATAGGCGTCTTGAAGCTTTCTTT